A single sample is the source of the 23 T cell receptor beta chains below, sequenced in a study of cytomegalovirus exposure and HLA in healthy donors. Primers: 60 Vbeta forward and 13 Jbeta reverse. The protocol was immunoSEQ multiplex PCR, while the TCRdb copy is restricted to in-frame clones and leaves out a portion. The sample contains 120,000 or so clones, 65% to 85% of which appear only once. Sequencing input: PBMCs. These receptors originate from a woman aged 40 to 55 in good health and CMV-seropositive.

The chain's CDR3 is CASSERQGAGSPLHF. The CDR3 DNA follows: TGTGCCAGCAGCGAAAGGCAGGGGGCCGGGTCACCCCTCCACTTT. The rearrangement links TRBV7-2 to TRBJ1-6; TRBD1 agrees at 8 bases. The J segment lost 10 bases and the V segment lost 5 bases, leaving 10 bases of the junction unmatched. Germline lookup yields CDR1 SGHTA and CDR2 FQGNSA. The CDR3 covers 15 residues.

The rearrangement uses TRBV2 and TRBJ1-2, with 9 positions matching TRBD1. The CDR3 has 16 amino acids. V was pared by 6 bases and J by 0 bases, with 8 bases of the junction left unmatched. The germline V gene encodes CDR1 SNHLY and CDR2 FYNNEI. The CDR3 nucleotides are TGTGCCAGCAGGGATCTTACAGGGGGCGCTAACTATGGCTACACCTTC. As protein: CASRDLTGGANYGYTF.

The rearrangement uses TRBV6-1 and TRBJ2-3; TRBD1 agrees at 11 bases. The CDR3 has 15 amino acids. Germline loops: CDR1 MNHNS, CDR2 SASEGT. Trimming removed 6 bases from V and 4 bases from J; junction bases left unmatched: 6. The CDR3: CASRDRGLGADTQYF. The CDR3 nucleotides are TGTGCCAGCAGGGACAGGGGGCTCGGCGCAGATACGCAGTATTTT.

The genes are TRBV10-3 and TRBJ1-2; 8 positions agree with TRBD1. Germline lookup yields CDR1 ENHRY and CDR2 SYGVKD. Trimming cost V 6 bases and J 3 bases; bases outside gene matches: 6. This CDR3 region has 14 residues. The CDR3 nucleotides are TGTGCCATCAGGGTTACAGGGGGGGACTATGGCTACACCTTC. This codes for CAIRVTGGDYGYTF.

V and J are TRBV7-9 and TRBJ2-2; weak D call: TRBD1 (6 bases). Trimming took off 4 bases at V and 2 bases at J, with 11 bases between the two ends. The germline V gene encodes CDR1 SEHNR and CDR2 FQNEAQ (reference sequence). This CDR3 has 15 residues. For the CDR3, the DNA is TGTGCCAGCAGCTCCGGGACATACAACACCGGGGAGCTGTTTTTT. Protein sequence: CASSSGTYNTGELFF.

The gene calls are TRBV11-3 and TRBJ2-1; TRBD1 matches at 7 bases. The CDR3 covers 14 residues. The trim removed 4 bases at V and 6 bases at J, leaving 6 bases unmatched. CDR1 SGHNT and CDR2 YENEEA come from the germline V gene. This CDR3 is CASSSGQIPNEQFF. CDR3 nucleotide sequence: TGTGCCAGCAGCTCGGGACAGATACCCAATGAGCAGTTCTTC. Full variable domain (outside the CDR3, taken from reference TRBV11-3 and TRBJ2-1): EAGVVQSPRYKIIEKKQPVAFWCNPISGHNTLYWYLQNLGQGPELLIRYENEEAVDDSQLPKDRFSAERLKGVDSTLKIQPAELGDSAVYLCASSSGQIPNEQFFGPGTRLTVL.

The CDR3 region is CASSQTGVSGGYTF. CDR3 coding DNA: TGTGCCAGCAGCCAGACAGGGGTTTCGGGAGGCTACACCTTC. V and J are TRBV16 and TRBJ1-2; the match to TRBD1 covers 8 bases. Looked up from germline, CDR1 is KGHSY and CDR2 is FQNENV. V shed 3 bases, J shed 8 bases, and the junction held 8 bases outside the gene matches. This CDR3 is 14 amino acids long. The full variable domain, completed using reference TRBV16 and TRBJ1-2, is GEEVAQTPKHLVRGEGQKAKLYCAPIKGHSYVFWYQQVLKNEFKFLISFQNENVFDETGMPKERFSAKCLPNSPCSLEIQATKLEDSAVYFCASSQTGVSGGYTFGSGTRLTVV.

The CDR3 DNA is TGTGCCAGCAGCCCGTCCAGGGGTGGCTATGGCTACACCTTC. Protein: CASSPSRGGYGYTF. The chain joins TRBV14 to TRBJ1-2; the D gene is possibly TRBD1 (6 bases). The V gene's germline CDR1 is SGHDN and CDR2 FVKESK. Between the trimmed V and J ends, which lost 4 bases and 4 bases, there was a span of 13 bases. The CDR3 totals 14 residues.

V and J are TRBV29-1 and TRBJ1-2; 9 bases match TRBD1. There are 12 residues in the CDR3. Germline V gives CDR1 SQVTM, CDR2 ANQGSEA. The V and J ends lost 5 bases and 4 bases, in that order; junction bases with no gene match: 2. The CDR3 nucleotides read TGCAGCGTTAGGACAGGGGCCTATGGCTACACCTTC. Protein sequence: CSVRTGAYGYTF.

DNA for the CDR3: TGTGCCAGCAGTTTAGAGGATGAGCAGTTCTTC. It is translated as CASSLEDEQFF. J is TRBJ2-1 and V is TRBV28; D uncertain. The V end lost 2 bases, the J end lost 8 bases, and 4 bases lay between the germline ends. Germline V gene lookup returns CDR1 MDHEN and CDR2 SYDVKM. The length of the CDR3 is 11 residues.

The rearrangement links TRBV28 to TRBJ2-5; 16 bases are a match to TRBD2. TRBJ2-7 explains the end of the DNA better; the J call may be wrong. CDR1 and CDR2 (germline): MDHEN, SYDVKM. This CDR3 has 17 amino acids. For the CDR3, the DNA is TGTGCCAGCAGTTCCGGGACTAGCGGGAGGGGGTGGGGCGAGCAGTACTTC. Its protein product is CASSSGTSGRGWGEQYF.

This clone was found once. V gene TRBV6-5 combines with J gene TRBJ1-5; possibly TRBD1 for D (5 bases). The germline V gene encodes CDR1 MNHEY and CDR2 SVGAGI. This CDR3 is built from 14 residues. V was pared by 5 bases and J by 7 bases, with 15 bases between. The CDR3 DNA sequence: TGTGCCAGCAGTGAATCGGGGGGAGTCCAGCCCCAGCATTTT. Translating gives CASSESGGVQPQHF.

This clone was seen once. The chain recombines TRBV6-5 with TRBJ1-1; 7 positions agree with TRBD1. CDR3 size: 14 residues. After removal of 10 bases from V and 2 bases from J, the junction contained 10 bases not matched to a gene. CDR1 is MNHEY, CDR2 SVGAGI, per germline. In DNA, the CDR3 is TGTGCCATCCACCGGACAGGCCTAAACACTGAAGCTTTCTTT. Translation gives CAIHRTGLNTEAFF.

The gene calls are TRBV2 and TRBJ2-3, with 11 bases fitting TRBD2. Germline lookup yields CDR1 SNHLY and CDR2 FYNNEI. Trimming cost V 3 bases and J 1 base; bases outside gene matches: 9. The CDR3 consists of 18 residues. DNA of the CDR3: TGTGCCAGCAGTGACGTAGCGGGAGGGCTGAGTGGCACAGATACGCAGTATTTT. This sequence encodes CASSDVAGGLSGTDTQYF. The variable domain in full, completed from reference TRBV2 and TRBJ2-3, reads EPEVTQTPSHQVTQMGQEVILRCVPISNHLYFYWYRQILGQKVEFLVSFYNNEISEKSEIFDDQFSVERPDGSNFTLKIRSTKLEDSAMYFCASSDVAGGLSGTDTQYFGPGTRLTVL.

The rearrangement joins TRBV11-2 to TRBJ2-1; the D is unclear. The CDR3 is 11 amino acids. V dropped 3 bases and J dropped 6 bases, with 3 bases sitting between them. Germline CDR1 SGHAT, CDR2 FQNNGV. The DNA for the CDR3 is TGTGCCAGCAGCTTGAGCAATGAGCAGTTCTTC. This encodes CASSLSNEQFF.

The V call is TRBV10-3, the J call TRBJ2-2, with a weak D call TRBD2 (6 bases). The CDR3 is made up of 13 amino acids. The germline V gene encodes CDR1 ENHRY and CDR2 SYGVKD. The ends were cut back, 10 bases at V and 1 base at J, with 10 bases in the middle. The CDR3 nucleotides read TGTGCCACGGGAGACGGGAACACCGGGGAGCTGTTTTTT. Translated: CATGDGNTGELFF.

The chain combines TRBV19 with TRBJ1-3; perhaps TRBD1 as D (5 bases). Trimming took 5 bases from V and 1 from J, leaving 12 bases between them. CDR1 and CDR2 (germline): LNHDA, SQIVND (reference sequence). This CDR3 contains 15 residues. In nucleotides, the CDR3 is TGTGCCAGTAGTGTACCTCAGGGTTCTGGAAACACCATATATTTT. It encodes CASSVPQGSGNTIYF.

A few counts support this clone. The chain uses TRBV19 and TRBJ2-7, with 9 bases fitting TRBD2. V shed 4 bases and J 3 bases; nucleotides not matched to a gene: 7. The CDR3 consists of 15 residues. The V gene's germline CDR1 is LNHDA and CDR2 SQIVND (reference sequence). CDR3 protein: CASSRYSGRVYEQYF. CDR3 bases: TGTGCCAGTAGTAGGTATAGCGGGAGAGTCTACGAGCAGTACTTC.

This clone has only one observation. The chain links TRBV28 to TRBJ2-7, with 9 bases identical to TRBD2. V lost 7 bases, J lost 12 bases, and 10 bases stayed unmatched. The CDR3 loop spans 12 amino acids. CDR1 MDHEN and CDR2 SYDVKM come from the germline V gene. The CDR3 here is CASTKSGGFPYF. Written as DNA, the CDR3 is TGTGCCAGCACCAAAAGCGGGGGGTTTCCGTACTTC.

V is TRBV6-4 and J is TRBJ2-1; 7 positions match TRBD2. CDR1 MRHNA and CDR2 SNTAGT come from the germline V gene. Trimming cost V 3 bases and J 1 base; bases outside gene matches: 6. The CDR3 consists of 16 residues. The CDR3 spells CASSEFWRGSYNEQFF. The CDR3 bases are TGTGCCAGCAGTGAATTCTGGCGGGGGTCCTACAATGAGCAGTTCTTC.

The V and J genes are TRBV5-1 and TRBJ2-1, with 13 bases lining up with TRBD2. This CDR3 is built from 16 residues. Trimming removed 5 bases from V and 6 bases from J; junction bases left unmatched: 8. Germline CDR1 and CDR2: SGHRS and YFSETQ. CDR3 DNA sequence: TGCGCCAGCAGTTTCGGACTAGCGGGAGACCTCAATGAGCAGTTCTTC. The encoded protein is CASSFGLAGDLNEQFF.

V usage is TRBV6-6 and J usage is TRBJ1-1; TRBD1 might be the D (6 bases). The CDR3 consists of 15 residues. V gave up 1 base and J gave up 0 bases, with 9 bases separating them. Germline CDR1 and CDR2: MNHNY and SVGAGI (reference sequence). The CDR3 spells CASSYFRGLNTEAFF. CDR3 DNA sequence: TGTGCCAGCAGTTACTTCAGGGGACTGAACACTGAAGCTTTCTTT.

This clone was seen a handful of times. V usage is TRBV5-6 and J usage is TRBJ2-5; 11 bases fit TRBD2. The better agreement between TRBJ2-7 and the DNA end casts doubt on the J call. This CDR3 comprises 18 residues. Germline CDR1 reads SGHDT; CDR2 reads YYEEEE. This CDR3 is CASSPPGLAEWGSYEQYF. The CDR3 DNA sequence: TGTGCCAGCAGCCCTCCGGGACTAGCGGAGTGGGGCTCCTACGAGCAGTACTTC.